This T cell receptor beta chain was recovered during a study of post-analysis software for immune sequencing data. Study-wide results and limits: Batch-matched samples strongly co-clustered by F measure. Significantly lower normalized Chao1 diversity was found in patients with multiple sclerosis relative to controls. Among 5 or 6 TRBV segments more frequent in patients than controls were TRBV5-6, TRBV5-1 and TRBV20-1.

Concerning this clonotype: Its antigen is as yet unknown.

V trimming: 5 bases; J trimming: 5 bases; junction bases outside the gene matches: 9. CDR3 length: 14 residues. CDR1 and CDR2 from the germline V gene are DFQATT and SNEGSKA (reference sequence). The TCR beta cDNA libraries carried unique molecular identifiers. Starting from approximately 1 to 10 million T cells, the study yielded a few hundred thousand cDNA molecules. MiXCR was run by TCRdb on the PCR reads, yielding one entry per CDR3 protein. This sample carries about 380,000 distinct CDR3 sequences, about a third of them seen once, and the ten largest clones take 10% to 15%. The rearrangement uses TRBV20-1 and TRBJ2-1; 7 bases fit TRBD2. The TCR was taken from a girl aged 10 to 17 with multiple sclerosis. Sequencing was performed on blood. As DNA, the CDR3 is TGCAGTGCTCCCCGCGGGGGAGAGAACAATGAGCAGTTCTTC. Translated, it gives CSAPRGGENNEQFF.